These 10 T cell receptor beta chains originate from one sample sequenced in a study of T cell responses to AZD1222 COVID-19 vaccine (dated by TCRdb to about 2021). The library was made by the immunoSEQ multiplex PCR assay. Held by TCRdb, this immuneACCESS table contains in-frame sequences only and omits some clones. Under half of the omission traces to an unresolved V gene where checked; the cause of the rest is unknown. Across this sample there are some 130,000 clones, with 89% seen only once. Over 9% of the sample lies in the top ten. The time point label here, explained by the study, means: about 28 days (+/-7) after the second vaccine dose. The source material was peripheral blood, sampled 28 days after the second AZD1222 dose. The receptor set was obtained from an adult who received the AZD1222 COVID-19 vaccine.

The V call is TRBV4-1, the J call TRBJ1-4; D not resolved. Germline CDR1 MGHRA, CDR2 YSYEKL. The CDR3 has 18 residues. V was clipped by 0 bases and J by 0 bases, with 14 bases between them. This CDR3 is CASSQDGTTKSTNEKLFF. CDR3 nucleotides: TGCGCCAGCAGCCAAGATGGCACGACTAAATCAACTAATGAAAAACTGTTTTTT.

V gene TRBV11-2 combines with J gene TRBJ1-1; unclear D gene. The CDR3 has 17 amino acids. Germline-derived CDR1 and CDR2 are SGHAT and FQNNGV. Between the trimmed V and J ends, which lost 5 bases and 0 bases, there was a span of 19 bases. CDR3 loop: CASSHGMRGRMNTEAFF. The CDR3 DNA is TGTGCCAGCAGCCATGGCATGAGAGGACGGATGAACACTGAAGCTTTCTTT.

This rearrangement joins TRBV7-9 to TRBJ2-1, with 12 bases matching TRBD2. With V trimmed by 7 bases and J by 4 bases, 2 bases remained unmatched. The CDR3 is 14 amino acids. Germline V gives CDR1 SEHNR, CDR2 FQNEAQ (reference sequence). The CDR3 sequence is CASTTSGGYNEQFF. In DNA form, the CDR3 reads TGTGCCAGCACCACTAGCGGGGGGTACAATGAGCAGTTCTTC.

This clone occurred once. This chain joins TRBV5-1 and TRBJ1-1; D perhaps matches TRBD1 (5 bases). Germline CDR1 is SGHRS and CDR2 is YFSETQ. The CDR3 runs 14 residues. V was pared by 1 base and J by 8 bases, with 15 bases between. CDR3: CASSLRMLTDEAFF. The CDR3 DNA follows: TGCGCCAGCAGCTTGAGAATGTTGACAGACGAAGCTTTCTTT.

The chain combines TRBV2 with TRBJ1-2; D gene ambiguous. This CDR3 is built from 13 residues. The V gene's germline CDR1 is SNHLY and CDR2 FYNNEI. CDR3 in DNA: TGTGGGCGGACGTTCGCCGGGGTGGACGGCTACACCTTC. This translates into CGRTFAGVDGYTF.

V and J are TRBV5-6 and TRBJ1-1, with D possibly being TRBD1 (5 bases). The CDR3 consists of 11 residues. In germline, CDR1 is SGHDT, CDR2 YYEEEE. Trimming cost V 9 bases and J 5 bases, with 11 bases left between them. CDR3 sequence reads: CATNRGTEAFF. The CDR3 nucleotides read TGTGCCACGAACCGGGGGACTGAAGCTTTCTTT.

This clone was observed a handful of times. The chain links TRBV6-5 to TRBJ2-7; TRBD2 aligns across 11 bases. V was clipped by 6 bases and J by 6 bases; unmatched bases: 10. There are 15 residues in the CDR3. In germline, CDR1 is MNHEY, CDR2 SVGAGI. The CDR3 DNA follows: TGTGCCAGCAGGCTACTAGCGGGAGTTTCGGCCGAGCAGTACTTC. It yields the protein CASRLLAGVSAEQYF.

This chain uses TRBV16 with TRBJ2-4; 7 bases align to TRBD1. Germline V gene sequence: CDR1 KGHSY, CDR2 FQNENV. V shed 5 bases and J 0 bases; nucleotides not matched to a gene: 7. The CDR3 spans 16 residues. The CDR3 region is CASSYGQVLAKNIQYF. CDR3 DNA sequence: TGTGCCAGCAGCTATGGACAGGTCCTAGCCAAAAACATTCAGTACTTC.

Here the CDR3 reads CASSLTGLSADTQYF. The CDR3 DNA sequence: TGTGCCAGCAGCTTAACGGGACTGAGCGCAGATACGCAGTATTTT. The chain uses TRBV9 and TRBJ2-3; D is perhaps TRBD2 (6 bases). The CDR3 runs 15 residues. The V end was cut by 4 bases, the J end by 4 bases, with 16 bases between. CDR1 SGDLS and CDR2 YYNGEE come from the germline V gene.

The rearrangement joins TRBV19 to TRBJ1-6, with D unresolved. V was clipped by 7 bases and J by 2 bases, with 12 bases between them. This CDR3 region has 15 residues. Per germline, CDR1 LNHDA and CDR2 SQIVND (reference sequence). CDR3 loop: CASKRGRPYNSPLHF. As DNA, the CDR3 is TGTGCCAGTAAGCGGGGTAGGCCCTATAATTCACCCCTCCACTTT. The variable domain in full, completed from reference TRBV19 and TRBJ1-6, reads DGGITQSPKYLFRKEGQNVTLSCEQNLNHDAMYWYRQDPGQGLRLIYYSQIVNDFQKGDIAEGYSVSREKKESFPLTVTSAQKNPTAFYLCASKRGRPYNSPLHFGNGTRLTVT.